This TCR beta chain derives from a study of cytomegalovirus exposure and HLA in healthy donors. Turning to this clone: What it recognizes is unknown.

The PCR had 60 Vbeta and 13 Jbeta primers. Profiling relied on immunoSEQ multiplex PCR, and the TCRdb table lists in-frame clones only, not all of them. In the table there are 99,000 or so clones, 77% of which are singletons. At collection, donors were nominally healthy, but unrecorded immune exposures were probable. Findings of the study overall: Per a prior analysis, the majority of TCR beta V segments were productive roughly 90% or roughly 30% of the time. In a later analysis, DRB1 alleles had the most associated TCRs; HLA-C alleles the fewest.

The sequenced material came from PBMCs. This TCR was recovered from a woman in her thirties or forties in good health and CMV-seropositive.

The CDR3 here is CASSPKAGTADTDTQYF. The CDR3 coding sequence is TGTGCCAGCAGCCCCAAAGCTGGGACAGCTGACACAGATACGCAGTATTTT. The chain carries TRBV9 and TRBJ2-3; 7 bases line up with TRBD1. Germline CDR1 reads SGDLS; CDR2 reads YYNGEE. V lost 4 bases and J lost 2; bases outside the gene matches: 13. The CDR3 loop spans 17 amino acids.